The source of this T cell receptor (beta chain) is a study of Graves' ophthalmopathy and Graves' hyperthyroidism. Pregnancy or lactation, uncontrolled infections and other autoimmune diseases were grounds for excluding patients. Germline V gives CDR1 MDHEN, CDR2 SYDVKM. This CDR3 spans 14 amino acids. J gave up 7 bases and V 6 bases, and 8 bases lay outside the gene matches. The TCR beta CDR3 regions underwent amplification from RNA transcripts. HTBI primers primed a first-round RT-PCR, and a second-round multiplex PCR followed. Each CDR3 protein gets one entry after TCRdb re-called the multiplex PCR reads with MiXCR. The sample carries about 400,000 distinct CDR3 sequences, about 16% recorded once.

The receptor comes from a woman aged 18-29 years with Graves' ophthalmopathy. This chain links TRBV28 with TRBJ2-7; 11 nucleotides line up with TRBD1. The sequencing input was peripheral blood. CDR3: CASRSRDRGSEQYF. The CDR3 DNA reads TGTGCCAGCAGGTCCCGGGACAGGGGGTCGGAGCAGTACTTC.